The rows below give T cell receptor beta chains drawn from one sample of a study of technical replicates of blood from a handful of donors. Libraries were prepared by immunoSEQ multiplex PCR; TCRdb keeps only in-frame clonotypes and omits some of them. Found here are about 97,000 clones, 95% to 96% of them singletons; the top ten hold about 0.38%. Material for sequencing was T cells isolated from PBMCs. These TCRs come from a human donor in good health. CDR3s include the opening cysteine and the closing phenylalanine or tryptophan. A D gene is named only where the DNA matches it firmly. Only part of the rows carry a size: once, few, many, or a class if the clone is expanded.

V gene: TRBV5-1; clone size: NA; J gene: TRBJ2-7; D gene: TRBD2; CDR3 DNA: TGCGCCAGCAGCTTGTTGCGGGAGTTAAGCGAGCAGTACTTC; CDR3 protein: CASSLLRELSEQYF
V gene: TRBV7-2; clone size: NA; J gene: TRBJ1-5; D gene: NA; CDR3 DNA: TGTGCCAGCAGCTACTACGAGGGTCAGCCCCAGCATTTT; CDR3 protein: CASSYYEGQPQHF
V gene: TRBV7-2; clone size: once; J gene: TRBJ2-7; D gene: TRBD2; CDR3 DNA: TGTGCCAGCAGCTTAGCGCTAGCGGGAGGGAGGACCTACGAGCAGTACTTC; CDR3 protein: CASSLALAGGRTYEQYF
V gene: TRBV7-9; clone size: NA; J gene: TRBJ1-5; D gene: TRBD1; CDR3 DNA: TGTGCCAGCAGCAACTACCGGGACAGGGGGGAGCAGCCCCAGCATTTT; CDR3 protein: CASSNYRDRGEQPQHF
V gene: TRBV12-2; clone size: NA; J gene: TRBJ2-1; D gene: NA; CDR3 DNA: TGTGCAAGTCGCTGCCGGGACACTCCCGACAATGAGCAGTTCTTC; CDR3 protein: CASRCRDTPDNEQFF
V gene: TRBV9; clone size: NA; J gene: TRBJ1-5; D gene: NA; CDR3 DNA: TGTGCCAGCAGCGCGCAGGGTACTGGTCAGCCCCAGCATTTT; CDR3 protein: CASSAQGTGQPQHF
V gene: TRBV5-6; clone size: NA; J gene: TRBJ2-1; D gene: TRBD1; CDR3 DNA: TGTGCCAGCGCCACAGGGGCGTGGCCGTCCAATGAGCAGTTCTTC; CDR3 protein: CASATGAWPSNEQFF
V gene: TRBV7-9; clone size: NA; J gene: TRBJ1-5; D gene: TRBD1; CDR3 DNA: TGTGCCAGCAGCGACAGGGACAGCAATCAGCCCCAGCATTTT; CDR3 protein: CASSDRDSNQPQHF
V gene: TRBV5-1; clone size: NA; J gene: TRBJ2-5; D gene: NA; CDR3 DNA: TGCGCCAGCAGCTTGGTCCTGGATCAGCGGCAAGAGACCCAGTACTTC; CDR3 protein: CASSLVLDQRQETQYF
V gene: TRBV6-1; clone size: once; J gene: TRBJ2-5; D gene: NA; CDR3 DNA: TGTGCCAGCAGTGTTCTCGGAGGCCTCCAAGAGACCCAGTACTTC; CDR3 protein: CASSVLGGLQETQYF
V gene: TRBV5-1; clone size: NA; J gene: TRBJ2-7; D gene: NA; CDR3 DNA: TGCGCCAGCTCCCGGGGCTACGAGCAGTACTTC; CDR3 protein: CASSRGYEQYF
V gene: TRBV4-1; clone size: NA; J gene: TRBJ2-1; D gene: TRBD2; CDR3 DNA: TGCGCCAGCAGCCAGGGTATAGCGGGAAAGTACAATGAGCAGTTCTTC; CDR3 protein: CASSQGIAGKYNEQFF
V gene: TRBV21-1; clone size: NA; J gene: TRBJ1-2; D gene: NA; CDR3 DNA: TGTGCCAGCAGCAAAGATGGGGACAGGGCCCGCTACACCTTC; CDR3 protein: CASSKDGDRARYTF
V gene: TRBV21-1; clone size: NA; J gene: TRBJ1-1; D gene: NA; CDR3 DNA: TGTGCCAGCAGCAAAGCCCGGTTGCGGGATGAAGCTTTCTTT; CDR3 protein: CASSKARLRDEAFF
V gene: TRBV5-4; clone size: once; J gene: TRBJ2-7; D gene: TRBD1; CDR3 DNA: TGTGCCAGCAGCTTGGGACAGGGGGCGTACGAGCAGTACTTC; CDR3 protein: CASSLGQGAYEQYF
V gene: TRBV30; clone size: NA; J gene: TRBJ2-1; D gene: TRBD2; CDR3 DNA: TGTGCCTGGACCAGTACCCGGGACTACTATGAGCAGTTCTTC; CDR3 protein: CAWTSTRDYYEQFF
V gene: TRBV2; clone size: NA; J gene: TRBJ1-2; D gene: TRBD1; CDR3 DNA: TGTGCCAGCGATAGTCGACAGGGGATAAATGGCTACACCTTC; CDR3 protein: CASDSRQGINGYTF
V gene: TRBV30; clone size: few; J gene: TRBJ1-1; D gene: TRBD1; CDR3 DNA: TGTGCCTGGGACAGGGGGCTCAGCACTGAAGCTTTCTTT; CDR3 protein: CAWDRGLSTEAFF
V gene: TRBV5-1; clone size: NA; J gene: TRBJ1-2; D gene: NA; CDR3 DNA: TGCGCCAGCAGCCCAAATACAGGAGACTATGGCTACACCTTC; CDR3 protein: CASSPNTGDYGYTF
V gene: TRBV5-1; clone size: NA; J gene: TRBJ1-1; D gene: NA; CDR3 DNA: TGCGCCAGCAGCAAAGGGGCTGGCACTGAAGCTTTCTTT; CDR3 protein: CASSKGAGTEAFF
V gene: TRBV4-1; clone size: NA; J gene: TRBJ1-2; D gene: NA; CDR3 DNA: TGCGCCAGCAGCCAAGTATACCCCAGGGTTTATGGCTACACCTTC; CDR3 protein: CASSQVYPRVYGYTF
V gene: TRBV27; clone size: NA; J gene: TRBJ2-1; D gene: NA; CDR3 DNA: TGTGCCAGCAGTTTGGTCCCTAACAATGAGCAGTTCTTC; CDR3 protein: CASSLVPNNEQFF
V gene: TRBV11-2; clone size: NA; J gene: TRBJ1-5; D gene: NA; CDR3 DNA: TGTGCCAGCAGCTTAGCCCGGGATCAGCCCCAGCATTTT; CDR3 protein: CASSLARDQPQHF
V gene: TRBV4-2; clone size: NA; J gene: TRBJ2-5; D gene: NA; CDR3 DNA: TGTGCCAGCAGCCAATACAGGGATCAAGAGACCCAGTACTTC; CDR3 protein: CASSQYRDQETQYF
V gene: TRBV30; clone size: NA; J gene: TRBJ2-5; D gene: NA; CDR3 DNA: TGTGCCTGGACACCAAGCAGGGAGACCCAGTACTTC; CDR3 protein: CAWTPSRETQYF
V gene: TRBV6-1; clone size: NA; J gene: TRBJ1-1; D gene: TRBD1; CDR3 DNA: TGTGCCAGCAGTGCCACTACAGGGGGCCTTTTTACCATGAACACTGAAGCTTTCTTT; CDR3 protein: CASSATTGGLFTMNTEAFF
V gene: TRBV19; clone size: NA; J gene: TRBJ2-3; D gene: TRBD1; CDR3 DNA: TGTGCCAGTGAACAGGGGATTAGCACAGATACGCAGTATTTT; CDR3 protein: CASEQGISTDTQYF
V gene: TRBV5-1; clone size: NA; J gene: TRBJ2-1; D gene: NA; CDR3 DNA: TGCGCCAGCAGCTTGAGTGGGGGCAGCTCCTACAATGAGCAGTTCTTC; CDR3 protein: CASSLSGGSSYNEQFF
V gene: TRBV7-3; clone size: once; J gene: TRBJ2-2; D gene: TRBD1; CDR3 DNA: TGTGCCAGCAGCCCGGACAGGGGGAGGGACACCGGGGAGCTGTTTTTT; CDR3 protein: CASSPDRGRDTGELFF
V gene: TRBV7-8; clone size: NA; J gene: TRBJ1-5; D gene: TRBD1; CDR3 DNA: TGTGCCAGCAGCAAAGGACAGGGGTATCAGCCCCAGCATTTT; CDR3 protein: CASSKGQGYQPQHF
V gene: TRBV25-1; clone size: NA; J gene: TRBJ1-5; D gene: TRBD1; CDR3 DNA: TGTGCCAGCACTCCGGGACAGGGTTGGAATCAGCCCCAGCATTTT; CDR3 protein: CASTPGQGWNQPQHF
V gene: TRBV11-1; clone size: NA; J gene: TRBJ1-2; D gene: NA; CDR3 DNA: TGTGCCAGCAGCTTAGGCCCTGGACAGTATTATGGCTACACCTTC; CDR3 protein: CASSLGPGQYYGYTF
V gene: TRBV4-1; clone size: NA; J gene: TRBJ1-3; D gene: TRBD1; CDR3 DNA: TGCGCCAGCAGCCAATCCGACAGGGGGCTACGAAACACCATATATTTT; CDR3 protein: CASSQSDRGLRNTIYF
V gene: TRBV15; clone size: NA; J gene: TRBJ1-4; D gene: TRBD1; CDR3 DNA: TGTGCCACCAGCCGGACAGGGGTCTTTCTCAATGAAAAACTGTTTTTT; CDR3 protein: CATSRTGVFLNEKLFF